This T cell receptor (beta chain) is drawn from a study of T cell changes during pregnancy in multiple sclerosis. In its sample, this clone was seen once. Using immunoSEQ multiplex PCR, the repertoire was profiled, and TCRdb retains in-frame clones only, with some absent. The sample consists of around 61,000 clones, under 95% of them appearing once. CDR1 and CDR2 (germline): LNHDA, SQIVND (reference sequence). The CDR3 is 13 residues long. Trimming pared 7 bases from V and 3 bases from J, leaving 12 bases between. The sequence was obtained from a female donor in good health, enrolled as a control in a pregnancy study. The V call is TRBV19, the J call TRBJ2-5; weak D call: TRBD2 (5 bases). Sequencing was performed on peripheral blood, taken in the third trimester of pregnancy. The chain's CDR3 is CASKQRYKETQYF. CDR3 coding DNA: TGTGCCAGTAAACAGCGGTACAAAGAGACCCAGTACTTC. Full variable domain (outside the CDR3, taken from reference TRBV19 and TRBJ2-5): DGGITQSPKYLFRKEGQNVTLSCEQNLNHDAMYWYRQDPGQGLRLIYYSQIVNDFQKGDIAEGYSVSREKKESFPLTVTSAQKNPTAFYLCASKQRYKETQYFGPGTRLLVL.